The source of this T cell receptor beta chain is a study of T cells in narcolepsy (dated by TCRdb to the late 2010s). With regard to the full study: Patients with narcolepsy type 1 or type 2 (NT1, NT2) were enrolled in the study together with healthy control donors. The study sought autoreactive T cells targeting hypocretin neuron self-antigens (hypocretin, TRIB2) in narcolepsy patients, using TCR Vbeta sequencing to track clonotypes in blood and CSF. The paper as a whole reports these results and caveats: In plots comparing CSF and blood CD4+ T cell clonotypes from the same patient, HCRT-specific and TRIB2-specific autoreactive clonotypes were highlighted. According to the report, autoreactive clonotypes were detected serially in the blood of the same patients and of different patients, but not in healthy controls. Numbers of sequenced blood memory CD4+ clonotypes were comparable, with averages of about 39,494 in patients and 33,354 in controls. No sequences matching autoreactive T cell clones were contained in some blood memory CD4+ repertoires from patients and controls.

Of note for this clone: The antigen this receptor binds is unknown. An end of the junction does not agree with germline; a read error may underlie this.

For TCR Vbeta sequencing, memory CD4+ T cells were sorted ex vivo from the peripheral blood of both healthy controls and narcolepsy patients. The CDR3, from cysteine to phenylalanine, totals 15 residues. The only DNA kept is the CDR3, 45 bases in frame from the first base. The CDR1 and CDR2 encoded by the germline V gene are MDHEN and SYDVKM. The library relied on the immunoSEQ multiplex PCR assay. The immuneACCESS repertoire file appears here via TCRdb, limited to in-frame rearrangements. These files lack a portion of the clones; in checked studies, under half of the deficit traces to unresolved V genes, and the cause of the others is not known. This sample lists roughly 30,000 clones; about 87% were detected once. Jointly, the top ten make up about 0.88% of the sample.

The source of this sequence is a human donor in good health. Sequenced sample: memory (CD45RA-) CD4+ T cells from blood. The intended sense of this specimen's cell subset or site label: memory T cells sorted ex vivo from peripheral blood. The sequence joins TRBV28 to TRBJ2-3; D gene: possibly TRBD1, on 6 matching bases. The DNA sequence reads TGTGCCGGCAGTTCCGGGACAACCATCACAGATACGCAGTATTTT. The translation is CAGSSGTTITDTQYF.